This TCR beta chain was sequenced for a study of blood T cells in healthy people across ages. Findings and limits, study-wide: Unknown CMV status may confound age-related changes in expanded clones.

Each of the donors had 8 to 10 milliliters of peripheral blood drawn into EDTA-treated Vacutainer tubes. No fewer than 6 million PBMCs went into each sample. V was shortened by 7 bases and J by 2 bases, with 17 bases between the two germline ends. The germline V gene encodes CDR1 SNHLY and CDR2 FYNNEI. This CDR3 has 15 amino acids. The use of a sample-barcoded 5' primer and a J-beta primer mix characterized a second PCR of 7 to 11 cycles. Sequencing yielded, for each sample, at least 2.5 million paired-end reads carrying CDR3. TCRdb reprocessed the 5' RACE reads via MiXCR and lists one record per CDR3 protein. The sample has fewer than 900,000 distinct CDR3 sequences, around half seen once. On this clonotype: Its antigen is as yet unknown.

The chain recombines TRBV2 with TRBJ1-2; no clear D. The TCR comes from a woman in her fifties or sixties in good health. Sequences were obtained from blood. CDR3 sequence: CASTLRTGINYGYTF. The CDR3 coding sequence is TGTGCCAGCACTCTGAGGACTGGAATCAACTATGGCTACACCTTC. Drawing the rest from reference TRBV2 and TRBJ1-2, the complete variable domain is EPEVTQTPSHQVTQMGQEVILRCVPISNHLYFYWYRQILGQKVEFLVSFYNNEISEKSEIFDDQFSVERPDGSNFTLKIRSTKLEDSAMYFCASTLRTGINYGYTFGSGTRLTVV.